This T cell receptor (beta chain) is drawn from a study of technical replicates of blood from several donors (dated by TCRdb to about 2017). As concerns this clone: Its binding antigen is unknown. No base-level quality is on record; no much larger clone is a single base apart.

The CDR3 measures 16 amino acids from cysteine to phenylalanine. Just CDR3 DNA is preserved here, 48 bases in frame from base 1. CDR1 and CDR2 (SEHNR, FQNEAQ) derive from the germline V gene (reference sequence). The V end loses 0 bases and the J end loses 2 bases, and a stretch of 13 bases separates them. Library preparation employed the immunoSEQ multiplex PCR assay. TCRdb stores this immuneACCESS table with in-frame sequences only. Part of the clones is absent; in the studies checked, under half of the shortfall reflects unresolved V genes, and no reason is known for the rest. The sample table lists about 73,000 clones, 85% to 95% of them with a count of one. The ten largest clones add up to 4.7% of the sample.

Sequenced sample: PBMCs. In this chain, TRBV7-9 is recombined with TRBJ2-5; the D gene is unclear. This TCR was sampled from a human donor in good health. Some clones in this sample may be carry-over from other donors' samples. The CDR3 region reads CASSLALGPGQETQYF. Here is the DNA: TGTGCCAGCAGCTTAGCGCTGGGTCCGGGTCAAGAGACCCAGTACTTC.